This T cell receptor beta chain comes out of a study of cytomegalovirus exposure and HLA in healthy donors. General study results and limits: In a later analysis, TCR beta V- and J-gene trimming was associated with a missense DCLRE1C variant. In a later analysis, specific HLA alleles were associated with 15,000 or so TCR beta sequences at a 0.05 false discovery rate. Later analysis indicated greater clonal expansion among HLA-associated TCR beta chains than among equally common other chains. Earlier analysis looked at TCR beta V segments, and most were productive about 90% or about 30% of the time.

The PCR ran on 60 Vbeta and 13 Jbeta primers. Produced via immunoSEQ multiplex PCR; TCRdb's table is partial and in-frame only. This table holds about 170,000 clones, 76% found once. The V gene end was trimmed by 5 bases and the J gene end by 4 bases; junction bases not matched to a gene: 5. There are 15 residues in the CDR3. Germline V lookup: CDR1 SGHTA, CDR2 FQGNSA. Notes on this clone: The target antigen is unknown.

V usage is TRBV7-2 and J usage is TRBJ2-7; 13 bases align to TRBD2. Sequenced material: PBMCs. The sequence derives from a female donor in good health and CMV-seronegative. The CDR3 DNA follows: TGTGCCAGCAGCAGACTAGCGGGGGGTGGGTACGAGCAGTACTTC. Translation: CASSRLAGGGYEQYF.